The rows below give T cell receptor beta chains drawn from one sample of a study of CD8+ T cells in alopecia areata. Generated by immunoSEQ multiplex PCR, the TCRdb table keeps only in-frame clones and is missing some. The sample has under 150,000 clones, less than 70% seen once. The sequences come from CD4+ T cells sorted from blood, collected at week 24, from a patient treated with tofacitinib. These receptors came from a human donor with alopecia areata. Each CDR3 is given with its conserved first and last residue. The order of the fields is J gene, clone size, CDR3 length, V gene, D gene, CDR3 DNA, CDR3 protein. A D gene is named only where the DNA matches it firmly. Some rows mark clone size as missing; the rest say once, few, many or name a class of expanded clone.

TRBJ2-5 . 12 TRBV30 TRBD1 TGTGCCTGGAGTGTACAGGGGGCACCCCGGTACTTC CAWSVQGAPRYF
TRBJ2-5 . 12 TRBV30 . TGTGCCTGGGGCCGCTCCCAAGAGACCCAGTACTTC CAWGRSQETQYF
TRBJ2-3 once 12 TRBV18 . TGTGCCAGCTCACCGAGCACAGATACGCAGTATTTT CASSPSTDTQYF
TRBJ2-1 once 15 TRBV5-1 TRBD1 TGCGCCAGCAGCTTGCAACAGGGGGCGCGTGAGACGCAGTTCTTC CASSLQQGARETQFF
TRBJ1-2 . 15 TRBV25-1 . TGTGCCAGCAGTACCCTCGATGGAGCTGGGTATGGCTACACCTTC CASSTLDGAGYGYTF
TRBJ2-2 . 12 TRBV25-1 . TGTGCCAGCAGGATAGTATCCGGGGAGCTGTTTTTT CASRIVSGELFF
TRBJ2-1 . 13 TRBV29-1 . TGCAGCGTTGCACGGAGCTCCTACAATGAGCAGTTCTTC CSVARSSYNEQFF
TRBJ2-7 few 13 TRBV6-6 . TGTGCCAGCAGTTACGGGTATAAGTTCGAGCAGTACTTC CASSYGYKFEQYF
TRBJ1-2 . 14 TRBV23-1 . TGCGCCAGCAGTCACCAGGGACTGGGTGGGGTGGGAACCTTC CASSHQGLGGVGTF
TRBJ2-7 . 16 TRBV7-2 . TGTGCCAGCAGCTTAGTTGGGGGCCGCAACTCCTACGAGCAGTACTTC CASSLVGGRNSYEQYF
TRBJ1-2 . 15 TRBV18 . TGTGCCAGCTCACACAGGGCCATCAGGGACTATGGCTACACCTTC CASSHRAIRDYGYTF
TRBJ2-1 . 15 TRBV30 TRBD1 TGTGCCTGGGGATACGGGGACAGGCTTGTGGATGAGCAGTTCTTC CAWGYGDRLVDEQFF
TRBJ1-5 . 15 TRBV7-2 . TGTGCCAGCAGCTTAGGGGGAACGGGCAATCAGCCCCAGCATTTT CASSLGGTGNQPQHF
TRBJ1-2 . 12 TRBV29-1 . TGCAGCGTAGCATGGGGGAGGAATGGCTACACCTTC CSVAWGRNGYTF
TRBJ1-5 . 16 TRBV4-1 . TGCGCCAGCAGCCAAGATTCGGGGCCTAGCAATCAGCCCCAGCATTTT CASSQDSGPSNQPQHF
TRBJ1-1 . 14 TRBV7-3 . TGTGCCAGCAGCCCCGGGACGGCTAACACTGAAGCTTTCTTT CASSPGTANTEAFF
TRBJ2-2 . 11 TRBV2 . TGTGCCAGCAGTGTCTCCGGGGAGCTGTTTTTT CASSVSGELFF
TRBJ2-3 . 12 TRBV29-1 . TGCAGTGGAGATCCTGGTCGAAATACGCAGTATTTT CSGDPGRNTQYF
TRBJ2-2 . 17 TRBV5-1 . TGCGCCAGCAGCCGCCAGGGCTCCCCGGGCCTCACCGGGGAGCTGTTTTTT CASSRQGSPGLTGELFF
TRBJ2-7 . 13 TRBV5-4 . TGTGCCAGCAGCTTGACCCCCGGGGGCGAGCAGTACTTC CASSLTPGGEQYF
TRBJ2-7 . 16 TRBV7-2 TRBD2 TGTGCCAGCAGCTTAGCGCGCCTAGCGGGGCACTACGAGCAGTACTTC CASSLARLAGHYEQYF
TRBJ1-1 . 15 TRBV6-4 . TGTGCCAGCAGTGACCACAAGGAAATACGGACTGAAGCTTTCTTT CASSDHKEIRTEAFF